A selection of T cell receptor beta chains follows, all from one sample in a study of blood T cells in healthy people across ages. MiXCR, applied by TCRdb to the 5' RACE reads, yields one record per CDR3 protein. Of more than 900,000 distinct CDR3 sequences listed, under 30% were seen once; the top ten hold about 0.72%. These records were also assigned to another study, of T cells of mothers and their children.

Specimen: blood. These receptors all come from a girl aged 2-10 years in good health. Both conserved end residues are part of each CDR3. The order of the fields is V gene, D gene, clone size, J gene, CDR3 protein, CDR3 DNA. The D gene is left open where the match is weak. Clone size appears in some rows only: once, few, many, or a class for an expanded clone.

>TRBV28|TRBD1|few|TRBJ2-7
CASSLGIGGRYEQYF
TGTGCCAGCAGTTTAGGCATAGGGGGCAGATACGAGCAGTACTTC
>TRBV27|.|few|TRBJ2-3
CASSPRWTDTQYF
TGTGCCAGCAGTCCTAGGTGGACAGATACGCAGTATTTT
>TRBV5-1|TRBD2|.|TRBJ2-1
CASSLSVAGGRNEQLF
TGCGCCAGCAGCTTGTCGGTAGCGGGAGGCAGGAATGAGCAGCTCTTC
>TRBV9|TRBD1|.|TRBJ2-1
CACSPRTGNNGQFF
TGTGCCTGCAGCCCGCGGACAGGGAACAATGGGCAGTTCTTC
>TRBV15|.|.|TRBJ1-3
CATSRHRENTIYF
TGTGCCACCAGCAGACACAGGGAAAACACCATATATTTT
>TRBV11-2|.|.|TRBJ2-7
CASSLGPLTYEQYF
TGTGCCAGCAGCTTAGGACCTCTGACCTACGAGCAGTACTTC
>TRBV7-9|TRBD2|few|TRBJ2-1
CASSLTSGRSNEQFF
TGTGCCAGCAGCTTGACTAGCGGGAGGAGCAATGAGCAGTTCTTC
>TRBV6-2/TRBV6-3|TRBD1|few|TRBJ2-2
CASSYLLQGYTGELFF
TGTGCCAGCAGTTACTTACTACAGGGGTACACCGGGGAGCTGTTTTTT
>TRBV4-3|.|once|TRBJ1-1
CASSQELPVEAFF
TGCGCCAGCAGCCAAGAATTGCCAGTTGAAGCTTTCTTT
>TRBV11-2|.|few|TRBJ2-1
CASSLALAASYNEQFF
TGTGCCAGCAGCTTAGCGCTGGCGGCATCCTACAATGAGCAGTTCTTC
>TRBV3-1|.|few|TRBJ1-5
CASSPVSRLNANQPQHF
TGTGCCAGCAGCCCCGTCTCCCGGCTTAACGCTAATCAGCCCCAGCATTTT
>TRBV5-5|TRBD1|few|TRBJ2-7
CASSHHEGQGSGEQYF
TGTGCCAGCAGCCACCATGAGGGACAGGGTTCCGGCGAGCAGTACTTC
>TRBV7-2|TRBD1|.|TRBJ1-4
CASSYQTGREEKLFF
TGTGCCAGCAGCTATCAGACAGGGAGAGAGGAAAAACTGTTTTTT
>TRBV19|TRBD1|.|TRBJ2-1
CASSINGQGYNEQFF
TGTGCCAGTAGTATAAATGGACAGGGTTACAATGAGCAGTTCTTC
>TRBV20-1|.|few|TRBJ1-3
CSARLNPGNTIYF
TGCAGTGCTAGACTCAATCCAGGAAACACCATATATTTT
>TRBV25-1|.|.|TRBJ1-4
CASSEFGGADEKLFF
TGTGCCAGCAGTGAATTTGGGGGAGCGGATGAAAAACTGTTTTTT
>TRBV6-2/TRBV6-3|.|.|TRBJ2-1
CASSYSINRLYNEQFF
TGTGCCAGCAGTTACTCGATTAATAGACTCTACAATGAGCAGTTCTTC
>TRBV4-3|.|few|TRBJ2-2
CASSQDGGGTGELFF
TGCGCCAGCAGCCAAGATGGTGGGGGCACCGGGGAGCTGTTTTTT
>TRBV20-1|TRBD1|few|TRBJ2-7
CSAGQAREQYF
TGCAGTGCTGGACAGGCCCGAGAGCAGTACTTC
>TRBV5-5|TRBD2|.|TRBJ2-3
CASSPGGAGAGDTQYF
TGTGCCAGCAGCCCCGGGGGAGCGGGGGCGGGAGATACGCAGTATTTT
>TRBV7-3|.|once|TRBJ1-1
CASSPTGIGDTEAFF
TGTGCCAGCAGCCCTACAGGGATTGGCGACACTGAAGCTTTCTTT
>TRBV6-5|.|few|TRBJ2-1
CATRSSSYNEQFF
TGTGCCACTAGGTCGAGCTCCTACAATGAGCAGTTCTTC
>TRBV3-1|.|few|TRBJ2-2
CASSHLGTGELFF
TGTGCCAGCAGCCATTTAGGCACCGGGGAGCTGTTTTTT
>TRBV7-2|TRBD1|few|TRBJ2-1
CASSLWTGENEQFF
TGTGCCAGCAGCTTATGGACAGGGGAGAATGAGCAGTTCTTC
>TRBV7-2|.|.|TRBJ2-5
CASSLRFGETQYF
TGTGCCAGCAGCCTGAGGTTTGGCGAGACCCAGTACTTC
>TRBV20-1|TRBD1|few|TRBJ2-6
CSADRGRRVTGANVLTF
TGCAGTGCAGACAGGGGGCGCAGGGTAACTGGGGCCAACGTCCTGACTTTC
>TRBV4-1|.|few|TRBJ2-3
CASSQDPPGVGTDTQYF
TGCGCCAGCAGCCAAGATCCTCCGGGGGTCGGCACAGATACGCAGTATTTT
>TRBV27|.|.|TRBJ2-1
CASSLFSFNNEQFF
TGTGCCAGCAGTTTATTCTCGTTCAATAATGAGCAGTTCTTC
>TRBV3-1|.|few|TRBJ1-6
CASSQYGSSYNSPLHF
TGTGCCAGCAGCCAGTACGGGAGCTCCTATAATTCACCCCTCCACTTT
>TRBV7-9|TRBD2|.|TRBJ2-7
CASGTSVYEQYF
TGTGCCAGCGGGACTAGCGTCTACGAGCAGTACTTC
>TRBV2|.|many|TRBJ2-5
CASSEVGETQYF
TGTGCCAGCAGTGAAGTCGGAGAGACCCAGTACTTC
>TRBV6-1|.|few|TRBJ1-3
CASSEAAGFINTIYF
TGTGCCAGCAGTGAAGCGGCCGGGTTTATCAACACCATATATTTT
>TRBV14|.|few|TRBJ2-3
CASSSRVNTDTQYF
TGTGCCAGCAGCTCCCGTGTAAACACAGATACGCAGTATTTT
>TRBV29-1|.|.|TRBJ2-5
CSVEASGPYF
TGCAGCGTTGAGGCGTCCGGACCATACTTC
>TRBV29-1|.|.|TRBJ2-1
CSGGQGEQFF
TGCAGCGGGGGCCAGGGTGAGCAGTTCTTC
>TRBV20-1|.|few|TRBJ2-1
CSALGNGNEQFF
TGCAGTGCTCTCGGGAATGGTAATGAGCAGTTCTTC
>TRBV20-1|.|.|TRBJ1-3
CSARVSDSGNTIYF
TGCAGTGCTAGAGTCTCGGACTCTGGAAACACCATATATTTT
>TRBV24-1|.|.|TRBJ1-2
CATSDPASGGGYTF
TGTGCCACCAGTGATCCGGCATCCGGGGGCGGCTACACCTTC
>TRBV10-3|.|few|TRBJ1-1
CAISGDTWSTEAFF
TGTGCCATCAGTGGAGATACCTGGAGCACTGAAGCTTTCTTT
>TRBV27|TRBD2|few|TRBJ2-1
CASKSGLAGDNEQFF
TGTGCCAGCAAAAGTGGACTAGCGGGAGATAATGAGCAGTTCTTC